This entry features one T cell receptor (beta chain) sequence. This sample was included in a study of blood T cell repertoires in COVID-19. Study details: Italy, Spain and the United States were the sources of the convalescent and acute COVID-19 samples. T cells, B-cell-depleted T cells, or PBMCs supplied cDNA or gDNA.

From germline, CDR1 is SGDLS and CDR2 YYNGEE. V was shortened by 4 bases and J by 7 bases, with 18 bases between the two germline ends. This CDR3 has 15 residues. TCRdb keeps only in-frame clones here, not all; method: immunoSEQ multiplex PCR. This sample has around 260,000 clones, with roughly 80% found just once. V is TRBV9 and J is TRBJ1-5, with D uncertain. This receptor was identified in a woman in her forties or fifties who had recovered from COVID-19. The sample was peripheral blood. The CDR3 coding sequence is TGTGCCAGCAGCCCCCGGGGAGGCCAAGGGCAGCCCCAGCATTTT. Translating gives CASSPRGGQGQPQHF.